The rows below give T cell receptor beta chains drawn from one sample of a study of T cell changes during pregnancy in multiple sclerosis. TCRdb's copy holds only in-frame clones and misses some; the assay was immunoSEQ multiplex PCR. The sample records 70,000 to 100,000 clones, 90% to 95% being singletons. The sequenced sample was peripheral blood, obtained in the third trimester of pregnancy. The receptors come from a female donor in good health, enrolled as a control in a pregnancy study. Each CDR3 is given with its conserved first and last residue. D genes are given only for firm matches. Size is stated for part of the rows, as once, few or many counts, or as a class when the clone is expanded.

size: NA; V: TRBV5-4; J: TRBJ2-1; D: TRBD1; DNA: TGTGCCAGCAGCTACGGGACAGGATCCTACAATGAGCAGTTCTTC; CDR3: CASSYGTGSYNEQFF
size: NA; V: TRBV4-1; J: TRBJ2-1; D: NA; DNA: TGCGCCAGCAGCCAAGAGGGGTCGGGAAGGGATGAGCAGTTCTTC; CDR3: CASSQEGSGRDEQFF
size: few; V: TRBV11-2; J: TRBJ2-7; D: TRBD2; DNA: TGTGCCAGCAGCTCCCCTCGGGCTAGCGGGAGCTACGAGCAGTACTTC; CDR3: CASSSPRASGSYEQYF
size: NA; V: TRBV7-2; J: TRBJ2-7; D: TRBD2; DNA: TGTGCCAGCAGCCAATTTAGCGGGAGCTACGAGCAGTACTTC; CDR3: CASSQFSGSYEQYF
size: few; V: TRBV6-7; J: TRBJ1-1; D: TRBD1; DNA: TGTGCCAGCAGTCCTGAGGGGGCCCACTTCACTGAAGCTTTCTTT; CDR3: CASSPEGAHFTEAFF
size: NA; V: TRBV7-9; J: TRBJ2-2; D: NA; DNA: TGTGCCAGCAGCTCGAGAGTGACCGGGGAGCTGTTTTTT; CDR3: CASSSRVTGELFF
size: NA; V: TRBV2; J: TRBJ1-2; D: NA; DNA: TGTGCCAGCAGTTTGGACAGTAACTATGGCTACACCTTC; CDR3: CASSLDSNYGYTF
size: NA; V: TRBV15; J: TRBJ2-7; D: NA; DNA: TGTGCCACCAGCAGAGATTCAGGTCTCGAGCAGTACTTC; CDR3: CATSRDSGLEQYF
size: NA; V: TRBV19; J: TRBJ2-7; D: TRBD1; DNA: TGTGCCAGTAGTGTCCTCGCCGGGACAGGGGCCTACGAGCAGTACTTC; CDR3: CASSVLAGTGAYEQYF
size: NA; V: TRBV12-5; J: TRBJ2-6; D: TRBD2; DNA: TGTGCTAGTGGTTTGGACGGGGGGTTTGGGGCCAACGTCCTGACTTTC; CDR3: CASGLDGGFGANVLTF
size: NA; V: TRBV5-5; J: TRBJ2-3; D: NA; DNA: TGTGCCAGCAGCTTGGAACCGGGAAGATTGGCAGATACGCAGTATTTT; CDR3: CASSLEPGRLADTQYF
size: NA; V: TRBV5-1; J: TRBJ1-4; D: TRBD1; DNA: TGCGCCAGCAGCTTGGGTGGGACAGGTGGTGAAAAACTGTTTTTT; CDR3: CASSLGGTGGEKLFF
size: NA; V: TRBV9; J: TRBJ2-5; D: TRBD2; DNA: TGTGCCAGCAGCGCCGGACTAGCGGGAGGGTGGGAGACCCAGTACTTC; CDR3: CASSAGLAGGWETQYF
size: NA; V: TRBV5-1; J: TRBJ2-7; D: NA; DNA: TGCGCCAGCAGCTTGAGCTCCAGGGGGGAAAGGGAGCAGTACTTC; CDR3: CASSLSSRGEREQYF
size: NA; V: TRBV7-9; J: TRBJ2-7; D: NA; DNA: TGTGCCAGCAGCTTAGGATTTGGCGGCGAGCAGTACTTC; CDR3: CASSLGFGGEQYF
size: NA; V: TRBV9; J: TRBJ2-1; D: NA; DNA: TGTGCCAGCAGCCCCTCCAGGAGGCTATTTAGCTCCTACAATGAGCAGTTCTTC; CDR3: CASSPSRRLFSSYNEQFF
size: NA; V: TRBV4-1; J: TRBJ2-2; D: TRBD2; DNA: TGCGCCAGCAGCCATCGCCTGGCGGGAGTTTCCAACACCGGGGAGCTGTTTTTT; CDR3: CASSHRLAGVSNTGELFF
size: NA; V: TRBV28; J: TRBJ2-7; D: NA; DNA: TGTGCCAGCAGTTTCGAGAATAATGACTACGAGCAGTACTTC; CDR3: CASSFENNDYEQYF
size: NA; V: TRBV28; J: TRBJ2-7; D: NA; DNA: TGTGCCAGCAGTTTGTCAGGTTACGAGCAGTACTTC; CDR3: CASSLSGYEQYF
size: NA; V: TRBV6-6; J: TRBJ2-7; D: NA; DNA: TGTGCCACCTTAAGGACAGACTCCTACGAGCAGTACTTC; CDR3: CATLRTDSYEQYF
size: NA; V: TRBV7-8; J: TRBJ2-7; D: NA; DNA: TGTGCCAGCAGCCTACGAACAGACCCCTACGAGCAGTACTTC; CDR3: CASSLRTDPYEQYF
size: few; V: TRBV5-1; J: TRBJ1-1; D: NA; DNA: TGCGCCAGCAGCGGGCAGGGGTTATCGAACACTGAAGCTTTCTTT; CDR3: CASSGQGLSNTEAFF
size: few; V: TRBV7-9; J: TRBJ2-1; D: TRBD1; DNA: TGTGCCAGCAGCTTGGGACAGTACAATGAGCAGTTCTTC; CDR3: CASSLGQYNEQFF
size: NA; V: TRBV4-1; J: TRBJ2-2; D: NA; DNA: TGCGCCAGCAGCCAAGTTGGACTAATGAACACCGGGGAGCTGTTTTTT; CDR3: CASSQVGLMNTGELFF
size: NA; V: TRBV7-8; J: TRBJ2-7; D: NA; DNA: TGTGCCAGCAGCCTGAGAGGTGGACAAGACTACGAGCAGTACTTC; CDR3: CASSLRGGQDYEQYF
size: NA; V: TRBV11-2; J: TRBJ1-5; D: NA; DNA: TGTGCCAGCAGCTTGGGCCCGGTCAATCAGCCCCAGCATTTT; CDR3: CASSLGPVNQPQHF
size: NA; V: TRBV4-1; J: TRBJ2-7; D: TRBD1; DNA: TGCGCCAGCAGCCCCGGGACAGGGAGCTCCTACGAGCAGTACTTC; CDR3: CASSPGTGSSYEQYF
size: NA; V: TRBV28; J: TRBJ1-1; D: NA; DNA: TGTGCCAGCAGTTTGGGGCAGGGCCCTGAAGCTTTCTTT; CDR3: CASSLGQGPEAFF
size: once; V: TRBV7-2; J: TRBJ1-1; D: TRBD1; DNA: TGTGCCAGCAGCCGGCCCACGACAGGGGGCGAGACTGAAGCTTTCTTT; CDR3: CASSRPTTGGETEAFF